The rows below give T cell receptor beta chains drawn from one sample of a study of blood T cell repertoires in COVID-19. Clones were read by immunoSEQ multiplex PCR, and TCRdb kept only the in-frame ones, dropping some. This sample yields some 250,000 clones, of which 80% to 90% are seen a single time; around 16% belongs to the top ten. The specimen was PBMCs or T cells enriched from blood (not recorded which). The receptors here all came from a man between 18 and 29 years old who had recovered from COVID-19. Both conserved end residues are part of each CDR3. A D gene is named only where the DNA matches it firmly. Size values are once, few and many counts, or a class for expanded clones, and some rows have none.

cdr3_aa cdr3_nt j_call v_call d_call clone_size
CASSVVGRETSYNEQFF TGTGCCAGCAGCGTAGTAGGGCGGGAGACCTCCTACAATGAGCAGTTCTTC TRBJ2-1 TRBV9 TRBD2 .
CASSASGQSYEQYF TGTGCCAGTAGTGCCTCGGGACAGTCCTACGAGCAGTACTTC TRBJ2-7 TRBV19 TRBD1 .
CASSFGGWSNQPQHF TGTGCCAGCAGCTTCGGGGGTTGGAGCAATCAGCCCCAGCATTTT TRBJ1-5 TRBV5-6 . .
CASSFYTEVGTGELFF TGTGCCAGCAGTTTTTACACGGAGGTGGGAACCGGGGAGCTGTTTTTT TRBJ2-2 TRBV6-5 . once
CASRQGVDYGYTF TGCGCCAGCAGGCAGGGGGTTGACTATGGCTACACCTTC TRBJ1-2 TRBV5-1 TRBD1 few
CASSPGQANYGYTF TGCGCCAGCAGCCCTGGACAGGCTAACTATGGCTACACCTTC TRBJ1-2 TRBV5-1 TRBD1 .
CATSGGGTDTQYF TGTGCCACCAGCGGTGGGGGGACAGATACGCAGTATTTT TRBJ2-3 TRBV15 . .
CASSQAGRIGTEAFF TGTGCCAGCAGCCAAGCCGGGAGAATAGGTACTGAAGCTTTCTTT TRBJ1-1 TRBV3-1/TRBV3-2 . .
CASSLAGQATSGYTF TGTGCCAGCAGCTTGGCGGGACAGGCTACCTCGGGCTACACCTTC TRBJ1-2 TRBV5-4 TRBD1 .
CASRNRVNTEAFF TGTGCCAGTAGGAACAGAGTGAACACTGAAGCTTTCTTT TRBJ1-1 TRBV19 . .
CASSWSGTGGEKLFF TGCGCCAGCAGCTGGTCCGGGACAGGGGGTGAAAAACTGTTTTTT TRBJ1-4 TRBV5-1 TRBD1 .
CATSGAGTSTYNEQFF TGTGCCACCAGTGGAGCCGGGACTAGCACCTACAATGAGCAGTTCTTC TRBJ2-1 TRBV24-1 TRBD2 .
CASSLSTGANYGYTF TGTGCCAGTAGTCTCTCGACAGGGGCTAACTATGGCTACACCTTC TRBJ1-2 TRBV19 TRBD1 .
CASSFLAVANTEAFF TGCGCCAGCAGCTTCTTGGCCGTAGCGAACACTGAAGCTTTCTTT TRBJ1-1 TRBV5-1 . .
CASSLGQGYNQPQHF TGTGCCAGCAGCTTGGGACAGGGGTACAATCAGCCCCAGCATTTT TRBJ1-5 TRBV7-2 TRBD1 .
CAWVQGRGWVTEAFF TGTGCCTGGGTTCAAGGCAGGGGCTGGGTCACTGAAGCTTTCTTT TRBJ1-1 TRBV30 . .
CASIVAGVEDNEQFF TGTGCCAGCATCGTAGCGGGAGTAGAGGACAATGAGCAGTTCTTC TRBJ2-1 TRBV9 TRBD2 .
CAKPAGRLAGVCGGKETQYF TGTGCCAAACCTGCGGGGAGACTAGCGGGAGTTTGCGGGGGAAAAGAGACCCAGTACTTC TRBJ2-5 TRBV27 TRBD2 .
CASSLWGQSPGKLFF TGTGCCAGCAGTTTATGGGGACAGTCCCCGGGAAAACTGTTTTTT TRBJ1-4 TRBV27 TRBD1 once
CASSLTGELVGNQPQHF TGTGCCAGTAGTTTGACAGGGGAATTAGTAGGAAATCAGCCCCAGCATTTT TRBJ1-5 TRBV19 TRBD1 .
CASSVVGAGYTF TGTGCCAGCAGCGTAGTAGGGGCTGGCTACACCTTC TRBJ1-2 TRBV9 . .
CATSRGAVANTEAFF TGTGCCACCAGCAGAGGGGCCGTTGCGAACACTGAAGCTTTCTTT TRBJ1-1 TRBV15 . .
CASSLPGQGLYTF TGTGCCAGCTCCCTACCGGGACAGGGTTTGTACACCTTC TRBJ1-2 TRBV18 TRBD1 .
CASSSPGHTRGYTF TGTGCCAGCAGTTCACCGGGACATACTCGTGGCTACACCTTC TRBJ1-2 TRBV28 . few
CASSYTYGLGSNQPQHF TGTGCCAGCAGCTACACCTACGGACTAGGTAGCAATCAGCCCCAGCATTTT TRBJ1-5 TRBV5-6 . .
CASSLTNEKLFF TGTGCCAGCAGCTTAACAAATGAAAAACTGTTTTTT TRBJ1-4 TRBV7-9 . .
CASSPGDRNTEAFF TGTGCCAGCAGCCCGGGTGACAGGAACACTGAAGCTTTCTTT TRBJ1-1 TRBV5-6 . .
CSVSGQNYGYTF TGCAGCGTTTCGGGACAGAACTATGGCTACACCTTC TRBJ1-2 TRBV29-1 TRBD1 few
CASSPTGTGDTEAFF TGTGCCAGCAGCCCTACCGGGACAGGGGACACTGAAGCTTTCTTT TRBJ1-1 TRBV3-1/TRBV3-2 TRBD1 .
CAITKTGVAEAFF TGTGCCATCACCAAGACAGGGGTCGCTGAAGCTTTCTTT TRBJ1-1 TRBV10-3 TRBD1 .
CASSRTASTDTQYF TGTGCCAGCAGTAGGACAGCTAGCACAGATACGCAGTATTTT TRBJ2-3 TRBV6-4 . .
CASRYMGPVGPQHF TGTGCCAGCAGATATATGGGGCCCGTTGGGCCCCAGCATTTT TRBJ1-5 TRBV27 . .
CASSLIAGSSYEQYF TGTGCCAGCAGCTTAATAGCGGGGAGCTCCTACGAGCAGTACTTC TRBJ2-7 TRBV7-8 TRBD2 .
CASSSPGQGAYEQYF TGTGCCAGCAGCTCCCCCGGGCAGGGGGCCTACGAGCAGTACTTC TRBJ2-7 TRBV6-5 TRBD1 .
CASSQVGGRETQYF TGCGCCAGCAGCCAAGTCGGCGGTCGAGAGACCCAGTACTTC TRBJ2-5 TRBV4-1 . .
CASSQEARQGFGYTF TGTGCCAGCAGCCAAGAAGCGAGACAGGGTTTTGGCTACACCTTC TRBJ1-2 TRBV3-1/TRBV3-2 TRBD1 .
CASAPTGTSYEQYF TGTGCTAGTGCCCCAACAGGGACCTCCTACGAGCAGTACTTC TRBJ2-7 TRBV12-5 . .
CASSLVEGVSYGYTF TGTGCCAGCAGCTTGGTCGAGGGGGTAAGCTATGGCTACACCTTC TRBJ1-2 TRBV5-6 . .
CASSLDPGQGTYEQYF TGTGCCAGCAGCTTAGATCCGGGACAGGGAACCTACGAGCAGTACTTC TRBJ2-7 TRBV7-9 TRBD1 .
CASGQGGGRGGAYNEQFF TGCGCCAGCGGCCAGGGTGGTGGACGGGGGGGAGCCTACAATGAGCAGTTCTTC TRBJ2-1 TRBV5-1 TRBD2 .